Given below is one T cell receptor (beta chain) in context. Germline CDR1 and CDR2: SGHVS and FNYEAQ. This CDR3 is 16 amino acids long. The V end lost 1 base, the J end lost 5 bases, and 14 bases lay between the germline ends. The sample comes from a study of blood T cell repertoires in COVID-19. Libraries were prepared by immunoSEQ multiplex PCR; TCRdb keeps only in-frame clonotypes and omits some of them. Found here are around 50,000 clones, about 78% of them singletons; the top ten hold about 6.1%. The clonotype was recovered from a woman aged 45-59 years with acute COVID-19. This sequence joins TRBV7-6 and TRBJ2-2, with D tentatively TRBD1 (5 bases). The specimen sequenced was PBMCs or T cells enriched from blood (not recorded which). The CDR3 bases are TGTGCCAGCAGCTTAGTTTCAGGGTTGAGGACCGGGGAGCTGTTTTTT. Translating it yields CASSLVSGLRTGELFF.